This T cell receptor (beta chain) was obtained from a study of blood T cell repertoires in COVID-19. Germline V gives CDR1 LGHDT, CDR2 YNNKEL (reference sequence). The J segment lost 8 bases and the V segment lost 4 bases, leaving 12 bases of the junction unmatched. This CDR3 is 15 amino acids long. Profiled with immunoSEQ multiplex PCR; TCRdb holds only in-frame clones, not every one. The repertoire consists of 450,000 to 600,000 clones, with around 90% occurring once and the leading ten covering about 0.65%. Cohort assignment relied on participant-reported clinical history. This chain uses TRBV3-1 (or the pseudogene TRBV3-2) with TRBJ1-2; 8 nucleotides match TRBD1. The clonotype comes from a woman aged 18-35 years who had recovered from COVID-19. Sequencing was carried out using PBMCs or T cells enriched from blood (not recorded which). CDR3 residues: CASSLPGTGLWGYTF. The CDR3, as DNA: TGTGCCAGCAGCCTCCCCGGGACAGGCCTGTGGGGCTACACCTTC.